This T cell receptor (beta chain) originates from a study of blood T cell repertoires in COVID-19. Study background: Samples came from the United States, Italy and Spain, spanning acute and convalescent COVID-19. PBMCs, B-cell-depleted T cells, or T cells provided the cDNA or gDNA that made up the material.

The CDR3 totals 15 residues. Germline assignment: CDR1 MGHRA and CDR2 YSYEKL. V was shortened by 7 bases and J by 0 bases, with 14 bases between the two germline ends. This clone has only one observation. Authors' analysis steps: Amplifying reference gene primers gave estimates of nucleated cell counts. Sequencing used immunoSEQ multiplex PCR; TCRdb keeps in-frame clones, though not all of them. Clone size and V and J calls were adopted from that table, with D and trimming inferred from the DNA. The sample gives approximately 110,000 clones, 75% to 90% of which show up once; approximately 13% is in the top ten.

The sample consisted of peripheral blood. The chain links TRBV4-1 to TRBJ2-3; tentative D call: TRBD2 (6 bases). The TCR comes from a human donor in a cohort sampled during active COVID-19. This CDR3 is CASKYVAGSTDTQYF. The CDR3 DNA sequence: TGCGCCAGCAAGTATGTTGCGGGAAGCACAGATACGCAGTATTTT.